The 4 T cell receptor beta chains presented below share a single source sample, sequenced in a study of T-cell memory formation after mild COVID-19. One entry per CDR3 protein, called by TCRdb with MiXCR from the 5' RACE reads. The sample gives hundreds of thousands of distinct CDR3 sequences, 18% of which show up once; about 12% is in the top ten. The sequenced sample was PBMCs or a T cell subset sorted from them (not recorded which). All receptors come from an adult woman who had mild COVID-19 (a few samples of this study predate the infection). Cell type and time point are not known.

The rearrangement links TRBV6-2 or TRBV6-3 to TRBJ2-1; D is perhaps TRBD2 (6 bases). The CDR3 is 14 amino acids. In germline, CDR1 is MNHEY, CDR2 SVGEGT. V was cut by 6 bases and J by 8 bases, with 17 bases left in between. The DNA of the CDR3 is TGTGCCAGCAGGAGACTAGGTCTTAGTGATGAGCAGTTCTTC. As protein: CASRRLGLSDEQFF.

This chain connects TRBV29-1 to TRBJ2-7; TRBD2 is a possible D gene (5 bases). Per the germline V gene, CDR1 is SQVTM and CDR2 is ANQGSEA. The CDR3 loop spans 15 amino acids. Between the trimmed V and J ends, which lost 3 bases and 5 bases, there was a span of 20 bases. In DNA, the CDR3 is TGCAGCGTTGAGGTGGCAACTAGTAGGACCCACGAGCAGTACTTC. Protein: CSVEVATSRTHEQYF.

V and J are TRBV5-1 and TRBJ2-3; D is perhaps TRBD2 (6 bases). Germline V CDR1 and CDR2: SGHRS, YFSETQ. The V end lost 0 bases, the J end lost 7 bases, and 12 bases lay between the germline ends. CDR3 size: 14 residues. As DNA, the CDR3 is TGCGCCAGCAGCTTGGAGAGGGGAGGCAATACGCAGTATTTT. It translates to CASSLERGGNTQYF.

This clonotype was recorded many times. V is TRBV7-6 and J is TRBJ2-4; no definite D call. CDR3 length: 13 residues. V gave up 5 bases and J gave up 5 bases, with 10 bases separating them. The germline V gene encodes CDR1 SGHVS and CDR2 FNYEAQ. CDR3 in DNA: TGTGCCAGCAGCCCCCGCTTACAAAACATTCAGTACTTC. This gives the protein CASSPRLQNIQYF.